Listed below are T cell receptor beta chains from one sample, sequenced in a study of blood T cell repertoires in COVID-19. The assay was immunoSEQ multiplex PCR, and TCRdb's table has in-frame clones only and misses some. Here the sample spans some 260,000 clones, 87% being singletons. Sequencing was done on a sample of PBMCs or T cells enriched from blood (not recorded which). These receptors were obtained from a young woman with acute COVID-19. The CDR3 runs from the conserved cysteine through the conserved F or W. A D gene is named only where the DNA matches it firmly. Clone size is stated in some rows and not others, as once, few, many or a class when expanded.

V	size	D	J	CDR3	DNA
TRBV5-1	.	TRBD1	TRBJ2-4	CASSNRGQNIQYF	TGCGCCAGCAGCAACAGGGGCCAAAACATTCAGTACTTC
TRBV12-1	.	.	TRBJ2-5	CASSTSEETQYF	TGTGCCAGCAGCACTAGCGAAGAGACCCAGTACTTC
TRBV7-9	.	.	TRBJ2-1	CASSLLPPRNEQFF	TGTGCCAGCAGCTTACTTCCCCCGCGCAATGAGCAGTTCTTC
TRBV6-1	.	.	TRBJ1-5	CASSEVSTSNQPQHF	TGTGCCAGCAGTGAAGTTTCGACTTCGAATCAGCCCCAGCATTTT
TRBV3-1/TRBV3-2	.	.	TRBJ1-1	CANANPDSGGTEAFF	TGTGCCAATGCTAACCCCGACAGTGGTGGCACTGAAGCTTTCTTT
TRBV6-5	.	TRBD1	TRBJ1-6	CASKGQRLNNSPLHF	TGTGCCAGCAAGGGACAGAGACTAAATAATTCACCCCTCCACTTT
TRBV3-1/TRBV3-2	.	TRBD1	TRBJ1-6	CASSQGGTGRLNSPLHF	TGTGCCAGCAGCCAAGGGGGGACAGGCCGTCTTAATTCACCCCTCCACTTT
TRBV28	.	.	TRBJ2-1	CASSLGSLGGTFNEQFF	TGTGCCAGCAGTTTGGGGTCTTTGGGGGGAACCTTCAATGAGCAGTTCTTC
TRBV4-1	.	.	TRBJ2-5	CASSQAVTAQETQYF	TGCGCCAGCAGCCAAGCCGTCACTGCCCAAGAGACCCAGTACTTC
TRBV15	.	.	TRBJ2-1	CATSMRTANNEQFF	TGTGCCACCAGCATGAGGACAGCCAACAATGAGCAGTTCTTC
TRBV3-1/TRBV3-2	.	TRBD2	TRBJ2-1	CASSQVPGLAGNEQFF	TGTGCCAGCAGCCAAGTCCCGGGACTAGCAGGCAATGAGCAGTTCTTC
TRBV5-3	.	.	TRBJ1-1	CARQWVPEAFF	TGTGCCCGACAGTGGGTTCCTGAAGCTTTCTTT
TRBV6-5	.	TRBD1	TRBJ2-7	CASSYGTGGEQYF	TGTGCCAGCAGTTACGGGACAGGGGGCGAGCAGTACTTC
TRBV25-1	.	.	TRBJ2-7	CASSESGATYEQYF	TGTGCCAGCAGTGAATCAGGGGCAACCTACGAGCAGTACTTC
TRBV15	.	TRBD2	TRBJ2-3	CATSRESPTSGGAGTQYF	TGTGCCACCAGCAGAGAATCCCCCACTAGCGGGGGGGCGGGTACGCAGTATTTT
TRBV7-2	.	.	TRBJ1-1	CASSYPLPGSSLAFF	TGTGCCAGCAGCTACCCACTGCCAGGGTCCTCTTTAGCTTTCTTT
TRBV4-1	once	TRBD1	TRBJ1-5	CASSQGQGPNQPQHF	TGCGCCAGCAGCCAGGGACAGGGACCGAATCAGCCCCAGCATTTT
TRBV10-3	.	.	TRBJ1-2	CAISESTQNFYGYTF	TGTGCCATCAGTGAGTCGACACAGAACTTCTATGGCTACACCTTC
TRBV6-5	once	.	TRBJ1-2	CASTGQTAYGYTF	TGTGCCAGCACCGGACAGACAGCCTATGGCTACACCTTC
TRBV5-1	.	TRBD1	TRBJ1-2	CASSYRDRSNYTF	TGCGCCAGCAGCTACCGGGACAGGAGTAACTACACCTTC
TRBV7-2	.	TRBD1	TRBJ1-1	CASSKSTGPTEAFF	TGTGCCAGCAGCAAATCGACAGGGCCAACTGAAGCTTTCTTT
TRBV2	.	TRBD1	TRBJ2-3	CASTGSAEAGGYYTDTQYF	TGTGCCAGCACCGGGTCGGCGGAGGCAGGGGGTTATTACACAGATACGCAGTATTTT
TRBV10-3	.	.	TRBJ1-4	CAIGLTQGLGEKLFF	TGTGCCATTGGACTCACTCAGGGGTTAGGTGAAAAACTGTTTTTT